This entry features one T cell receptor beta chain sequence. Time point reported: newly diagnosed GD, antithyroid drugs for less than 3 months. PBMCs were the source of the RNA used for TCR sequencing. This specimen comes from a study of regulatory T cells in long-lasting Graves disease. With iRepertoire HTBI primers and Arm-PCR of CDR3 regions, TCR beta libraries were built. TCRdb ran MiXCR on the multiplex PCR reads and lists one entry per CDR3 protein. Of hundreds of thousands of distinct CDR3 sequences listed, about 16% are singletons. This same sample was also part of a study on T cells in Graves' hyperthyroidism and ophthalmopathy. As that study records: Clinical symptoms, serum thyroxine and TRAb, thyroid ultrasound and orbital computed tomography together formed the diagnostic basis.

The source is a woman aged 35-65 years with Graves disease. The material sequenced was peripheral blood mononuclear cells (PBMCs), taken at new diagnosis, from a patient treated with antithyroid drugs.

CDR3 nucleotides: TGTGCCAGCAGTTTAATTCGGGGTAGCGTGGAGACCCAGTACTTC. Amino acids: CASSLIRGSVETQYF. The gene calls are TRBV28 and TRBJ2-5, with a weak D call TRBD2 (5 bases). Deletions cut 2 bases from V and 5 bases from J, with 15 bases between. Germline V gene sequence: CDR1 MDHEN, CDR2 SYDVKM. This CDR3 is built from 15 residues.